This T cell receptor beta chain was found in a study of blood T cell repertoires in COVID-19. On the study more broadly: Specimens from acute and convalescent COVID-19 originated in the United States, Italy and Spain.

The V and J ends lost 5 bases and 0 bases respectively, with 11 bases between them. Germline V gene sequence: CDR1 WNHNN, CDR2 SYGVQD (reference sequence). CDR3 length: 15 amino acids. As handled by the study authors: Using reference gene primer amplification, nucleated cell counts were estimated. Sequencing used immunoSEQ multiplex PCR; TCRdb keeps in-frame clones, though not all of them. V and J calls and clone size follow that table, whereas D and trimming were derived from the DNA. The repertoire holds a few hundred thousand clones, with approximately 86% as singletons. All enrollees were roughly 18 to 95 years old and from 20 to 30 US areas. Among Cohort 3 donors, those recovered had two negative PCRs, clearance, or symptom resolution.

This sequence was found in a woman aged 55-69 years who had recovered from COVID-19. The chain joins TRBV10-1 to TRBJ2-1, with D maybe TRBD2 (6 bases). Sequencing was carried out using PBMCs or T cells enriched from blood (not recorded which). CDR3 amino acids: CASSPEGLSYNEQFF. The CDR3 region has the DNA TGCGCCAGCAGTCCCGAGGGACTCTCCTACAATGAGCAGTTCTTC.